The entry that follows covers one TCR beta chain sequence. The table came from immunoSEQ multiplex PCR; TCRdb's copy has only in-frame clones and leaves some out. The sample contains roughly 67,000 clones, 80% to 90% of which appear only once. This sample was included in a study of neoadjuvant anti-PD-1 for oral cavity cancer. Study as a whole: Non-progressing patients received a fourth nivolumab dose near day 43, then surgery on days 50-56.

V lost 2 bases, J lost 3 bases, and 10 bases lay in between. The CDR3 sequence is 14 residues long. Germline CDR1 is LNHDA and CDR2 is SQIVND (reference sequence). The chain carries TRBV19 and TRBJ1-2; D uncertain. Sequencing used PBMCs, obtained before nivolumab (anti-PD-1) treatment. The clonotype originates from a person between 40 and 85 years old with oral cavity squamous cell carcinoma. The chain's CDR3 is CASSISGDYYGYTF. The CDR3 DNA reads as TGTGCCAGTAGTATATCTGGGGATTACTATGGCTACACCTTC.